The source of this T cell receptor beta chain is a study of early stage breast cancer tumors. The study, taken as a whole, reports: Enriched TCRB sequences shared across patients were mostly commonly generated sequences.

Sequencing was performed with immunoSEQ multiplex PCR; in TCRdb, only in-frame clones are kept and a portion is missing. The profile covers 45,000 to 60,000 clones, with 80% to 95% appearing a single time and less than 6.5% taken by the ten largest. Germline V lookup: CDR1 SGHAT, CDR2 FQNNGV. The CDR3 has 14 amino acids. V was trimmed by 5 bases and J by 9 bases, leaving 20 bases between them. As for this clone: Its cognate antigen is unknown.

Source material: blood. The TCR sequence derives from a person between 65 and 79 years old with breast cancer. The chain has TRBV11-2 and TRBJ2-7; D may be TRBD2 (7 bases). This CDR3 reads CASSASIQGGSQYF. For the CDR3, the DNA is TGTGCCAGCAGCGCATCCATACAGGGAGGGTCGCAGTACTTC.